These 28 T cell receptor beta chains were all obtained from the same sample, sequenced in a study of CD8 T cells in Susac syndrome. When the RNA was reverse transcribed, random hexamers were used with an input of about 0.5 to 1 ug. MiXCR, applied by TCRdb to the immunoSEQ multiplex PCR reads, yields one record per CDR3 protein. The data hold a few hundred thousand distinct CDR3 sequences, with more than 80% observed a single time. The sample comprised CD8+ T cells from PBMCs. These receptor sequences come from a human donor with multiple sclerosis.

The CDR3 reads CASSALSLEAFF. In nucleotides, the CDR3 is TGTGCCAGCAGTGCCTTATCCCTTGAAGCTTTCTTT. The chain couples TRBV6-1 to TRBJ1-1; D is unclear. The V gene lost 4 bases and the J gene lost 7 bases, with 10 bases spanning the gap. CDR1 MNHNS and CDR2 SASEGT come from the germline V gene. The length of the CDR3 is 12 residues.

In this sample, this clonotype turned up once. The gene calls are TRBV7-8 and TRBJ2-5, with TRBD2 matching 9 bases. The J segment lost 5 bases and the V segment lost 1 base, leaving 5 bases of the junction unmatched. This CDR3 region has 15 residues. Germline CDR1 and CDR2: SGHVS and FQNEAQ. CDR3 DNA sequence: TGTGCCAGCAGCTTAGGGCGGGGGGGTTACGAGACCCAGTACTTC. Protein: CASSLGRGGYETQYF.

The gene calls are TRBV7-4 and TRBJ1-1; TRBD1 matches 12 bases. The germline V gene encodes CDR1 SGHVT and CDR2 SQSDAQ. The length of the CDR3 is 18 residues. V lost 0 bases, J lost 2 bases, and 7 bases stayed unmatched. The CDR3 is CASSLAGQGALGNTEAFF. In DNA, the CDR3 is TGTGCCAGCAGCTTAGCGGGACAGGGGGCGCTCGGAAACACTGAAGCTTTCTTT.

The CDR3 sequence is CASSLIGYTEAFF. The DNA for the CDR3 is TGCGCCAGCAGCTTGATTGGCTACACTGAAGCTTTCTTT. V and J are TRBV5-1 and TRBJ1-1; no firm D call. Germline CDR1 reads SGHRS; CDR2 reads YFSETQ. Trimming stripped 1 base from V and 3 bases from J, with 7 bases between. The CDR3 extends over 13 amino acids.

The chain links TRBV7-8 to TRBJ2-7; the D is unclear. CDR1 is SGHVS and CDR2 is FQNEAQ in the germline V gene. CDR3 length equals 14 residues. Trimming pared 1 base from V and 6 bases from J, leaving 13 bases between. In DNA form, the CDR3 reads TGTGCCAGCAGCTTAGATCTACCCCGCGCCGAGCAGTACTTC. As protein: CASSLDLPRAEQYF. The variable domain in full, completed from reference TRBV7-8 and TRBJ2-7, reads GAGVSQSPRYKVAKRGQDVALRCDPISGHVSLFWYQQALGQGPEFLTYFQNEAQLDKSGLPSDRFFAERPEGSVSTLKIQRTQQEDSAVYLCASSLDLPRAEQYFGPGTRLTVT.

The chain combines TRBV2 with TRBJ2-3; tentatively, D is TRBD1 or TRBD2 (5 bases each). Per the germline V gene, CDR1 is SNHLY and CDR2 is FYNNEI. The CDR3 covers 15 residues. The ends were cut back, 6 bases at V and 5 bases at J, with 18 bases in the middle. The CDR3 reads CASRFGASLGDTQYF. For the CDR3, the DNA is TGTGCCAGCAGGTTCGGGGCATCATTAGGAGATACGCAGTATTTT. Full variable domain (outside the CDR3, taken from reference TRBV2 and TRBJ2-3): EPEVTQTPSHQVTQMGQEVILRCVPISNHLYFYWYRQILGQKVEFLVSFYNNEISEKSEIFDDQFSVERPDGSNFTLKIRSTKLEDSAMYFCASRFGASLGDTQYFGPGTRLTVL.

The V gene is TRBV4-1, the J gene TRBJ2-1; no clear D. Per germline, CDR1 MGHRA and CDR2 YSYEKL. The CDR3 is 14 amino acids. V lost 8 bases, J lost 3 bases, and 14 bases lay in between. This CDR3 is CASAGELNYNEQFF. The CDR3 nucleotides read TGCGCCAGCGCCGGCGAACTTAACTACAATGAGCAGTTCTTC.

The gene calls are TRBV20-1 and TRBJ2-1; 14 bases fit TRBD2. This CDR3 has 19 residues. CDR1 and CDR2 (germline): DFQATT, SNEGSKA (reference sequence). J lost 0 bases, V lost 6 bases, and 13 bases had no gene match. CDR3 protein: CSATGLAGAWRDSYNEQFF. The CDR3 DNA follows: TGCAGTGCCACGGGACTAGCGGGAGCTTGGCGGGACTCCTACAATGAGCAGTTCTTC.

V is TRBV6-1 and J is TRBJ1-3; D is possibly TRBD1 (5 bases). The germline V and J ends were trimmed by 6 bases and 1 base, with 19 bases remaining between them. Looked up from germline, CDR1 is MNHNS and CDR2 is SASEGT. The CDR3 runs 17 residues. CDR3 amino acids: CASSESAGGLSGNTIYF. The CDR3 nucleotides are TGTGCCAGCAGCGAATCAGCCGGGGGGTTGTCTGGAAACACCATATATTTT.

This chain uses TRBV6-6 with TRBJ1-3, with D possibly being TRBD1 (6 bases). The CDR3 has 15 residues. Trimming left V 6 bases short and J 3 bases short, with 15 bases between. Germline V gene lookup returns CDR1 MNHNY and CDR2 SVGAGI (reference sequence). In DNA, the CDR3 is TGTGCCAGCAGCCTGCTACAGGGTATTGGAAACACCATATATTTT. Its translation: CASSLLQGIGNTIYF.

The chain has TRBV25-1 and TRBJ2-3, with 12 nucleotides matching TRBD2. After removal of 9 bases from V and 6 bases from J, the junction contained 10 bases not matched to a gene. The germline CDR1 and CDR2 sequences are MGHDK and SYGVNS. The CDR3 is 15 amino acids. CDR3 sequence: CASETLAGGRDTQYF. The CDR3 DNA is TGTGCCAGTGAAACCCTAGCGGGGGGGAGGGATACGCAGTATTTT. The whole variable domain, remainder taken from reference TRBV25-1 and TRBJ2-3, is EADIYQTPRYLVIGTGKKITLECSQTMGHDKMYWYQQDPGMELHLIHYSYGVNSTEKGDLSSESTVSRIRTEHFPLTLESARPSHTSQYLCASETLAGGRDTQYFGPGTRLTVL.

This clonotype was seen a few times. The chain joins TRBV5-4 to TRBJ1-5, with D uncertain. This CDR3 has 15 residues. V was cut by 0 bases and J by 1 base, with 8 bases left in between. CDR1 and CDR2 from the germline V gene are SGHNT and YYREEE (reference sequence). CDR3 nucleotides: TGTGCCAGCAGCTTGGACCCCGGGAGCAATCAGCCCCAGCATTTT. Its protein is CASSLDPGSNQPQHF.

The rearrangement links TRBV12-3 or TRBV12-4 to TRBJ2-1; TRBD2 matches at 15 bases. The trim removed 5 bases at V and 4 bases at J, leaving 6 bases unmatched. This CDR3 region has 17 residues. The CDR3 region has the DNA TGTGCCAGCAGTCCGGGGACTAGCGGGGGGACATACAATGAGCAGTTCTTC. Encoded protein: CASSPGTSGGTYNEQFF.

The rearrangement joins TRBV15 to TRBJ1-2; 10 positions agree with TRBD1. The CDR3 length is 15 residues. J lost 5 bases, V lost 3 bases, and 6 bases had no gene match. The germline gives CDR1 LNHNV, CDR2 YYDKDF (reference sequence). The DNA for the CDR3 is TGTGCCACCAGCAGCCTGGGACAGGGGAAATATGGCTACACCTTC. Translating it yields CATSSLGQGKYGYTF.

The chain couples TRBV28 to TRBJ1-1; the match to TRBD1 covers 7 bases. CDR1 MDHEN and CDR2 SYDVKM come from the germline V gene. V shed 2 bases, J shed 0 bases, and the junction held 3 bases outside the gene matches. The CDR3 is 15 amino acids. This CDR3 reads CASSLAGQMNTEAFF. In DNA, the CDR3 is TGTGCCAGCAGTTTAGCGGGACAGATGAACACTGAAGCTTTCTTT.

This clonotype has only one observation. This chain uses TRBV11-2 with TRBJ2-1; D unclear. Trimming removed 2 bases at V and 6 bases at J, with 17 bases between. Per germline, CDR1 SGHAT and CDR2 FQNNGV. The CDR3 consists of 16 residues. CDR3 coding DNA: TGTGCCAGCAGCTTACTTTTCGATCGGCCAGTCAATGAGCAGTTCTTC. Amino acids: CASSLLFDRPVNEQFF.

This clonotype was found once. This chain joins TRBV7-9 and TRBJ2-7, with 12 bases matching TRBD2. In germline, CDR1 is SEHNR, CDR2 FQNEAQ (reference sequence). V dropped 5 bases and J dropped 3; count of bases not matched to a gene: 8. The CDR3 totals 16 residues. The CDR3 sequence: CASSPPGLAGVYEQYF. The CDR3 bases are TGTGCCAGCAGCCCTCCGGGACTAGCGGGTGTCTACGAGCAGTACTTC. The full variable domain, rest sourced from reference TRBV7-9 and TRBJ2-7, is DTGVSQNPRHKITKRGQNVTFRCDPISEHNRLYWYRQTLGQGPEFLTYFQNEAQLEKSRLLSDRFSAERPKGSFSTLEIQRTEQGDSAMYLCASSPPGLAGVYEQYFGPGTRLTVT.

The chain joins TRBV4-1 to TRBJ2-1; TRBD1 is a possible D gene (6 bases). V lost 0 bases to trimming and J lost 0 bases, with 18 bases between them. This CDR3 is built from 19 residues. The germline gives CDR1 MGHRA, CDR2 YSYEKL. The CDR3 loop is CASSQEKAGALSSYNEQFF. The DNA for the CDR3 is TGCGCCAGCAGCCAAGAGAAAGCAGGGGCCCTTTCCTCCTACAATGAGCAGTTCTTC.

This clonotype has just one count. Written as DNA, the CDR3 is TGTGCCAGCAGCCTCGTATCCACGGGTGAGCAGTTCTTC. As protein: CASSLVSTGEQFF. The chain employs TRBV9 and TRBJ2-1; D is ambiguous. The CDR3 sequence is 13 residues long. Germline CDR1 SGDLS, CDR2 YYNGEE. Between the trimmed V and J ends, which lost 4 bases and 9 bases, there was a span of 14 bases.

The V call is TRBV7-9, the J call TRBJ2-3; the D gene is possibly TRBD1 (6 bases). The CDR3 sequence is 16 residues long. Germline lookup yields CDR1 SEHNR and CDR2 FQNEAQ (reference sequence). V gave up 3 bases and J gave up 4 bases, with 17 bases separating them. CDR3 residues: CASSFWTVGVSDTQYF. DNA for the CDR3: TGTGCCAGCAGCTTTTGGACAGTGGGGGTCTCAGATACGCAGTATTTT.

The chain recombines TRBV4-1 with TRBJ2-3, with D tentatively TRBD2 (5 bases). V shed 4 bases and J shed 2 bases, with 13 bases lying between them. Germline values: CDR1 MGHRA, CDR2 YSYEKL. The CDR3 is 15 residues long. DNA of the CDR3: TGCGCCAGCAGCCCTCTGTCAGGACTCACAGATACGCAGTATTTT. Encoded protein: CASSPLSGLTDTQYF.

The V call is TRBV15, the J call TRBJ2-1, with 10 bases aligning to TRBD1. The CDR3 totals 17 residues. The trim removed 0 bases at V and 2 bases at J, leaving 4 bases unmatched. CDR1 and CDR2 from the germline V gene are LNHNV and YYDKDF (reference sequence). The CDR3, as DNA: TGTGCCACCAGCAGAGAGGCCGGACAGGGGGCCTACAATGAGCAGTTCTTC. It encodes CATSREAGQGAYNEQFF.

The DNA for the CDR3 is TGTGCCAGCAGCTTGGGGGGGATTTACAATGAGCAGTTCTTC. Translated, it gives CASSLGGIYNEQFF. This chain joins TRBV7-9 and TRBJ2-1, with 7 bases fitting TRBD2. The CDR3 has 14 amino acids. Trimming took 3 bases from V and 4 from J; bases not matched to a gene: 3. Germline V CDR1 and CDR2: SEHNR, FQNEAQ (reference sequence).

The chain is built from TRBV13 and TRBJ1-2; D ambiguous. CDR1 and CDR2 (germline): PRHDT, FYEKMQ (reference sequence). V lost 4 bases and J 4 bases, leaving 10 bases between the germline ends. The CDR3 has 13 amino acids. The CDR3 region is CASSSHPSYGYTF. The CDR3 DNA reads TGTGCCAGCAGCTCCCACCCGAGCTATGGCTACACCTTC.

This chain joins TRBV6-1 and TRBJ1-5, with D perhaps matching TRBD1 (5 bases). The CDR3 has 15 residues. V shed 6 bases and J shed 0 bases, with 12 bases lying between them. Germline values: CDR1 MNHNS, CDR2 SASEGT. CDR3: CASRGTENSNQPQHF. The CDR3 DNA follows: TGTGCCAGCAGAGGGACGGAAAATAGCAATCAGCCCCAGCATTTT.

This clonotype was detected only a few times. This rearrangement joins TRBV5-6 to TRBJ2-7; no definite D call. The germline V and J ends were trimmed by 0 bases and 5 bases, with 6 bases remaining between them. The CDR3 contains 12 residues. Germline V gives CDR1 SGHDT, CDR2 YYEEEE. The CDR3 nucleotides read TGTGCCAGCAGCTTGGTCGTCCACGAGCAGTACTTC. It encodes CASSLVVHEQYF.

The chain recombines TRBV4-1 with TRBJ1-2; perhaps TRBD1 as D (6 bases). CDR3 length equals 15 residues. V was cut by 0 bases and J by 0 bases, with 8 bases left in between. In germline, CDR1 is MGHRA, CDR2 YSYEKL. In nucleotides, the CDR3 is TGCGCCAGCAGCCAAGATCGGACAGCTAACTATGGCTACACCTTC. It yields the protein CASSQDRTANYGYTF.

V usage is TRBV21-1 and J usage is TRBJ2-1; the table's D call TRBD2 went unverified against the DNA. TRBV21-1 is assigned pseudogene status. The CDR3 extends over 15 amino acids. CDR3 in DNA: TGTGCCAGCAGCAAAGAATGGCCCCTCGGCAATGAGCAGTTCTTC. This codes for CASSKEWPLGNEQFF.